This TCR beta chain appears in the sequencing data of a study of T cells in Graves' hyperthyroidism and ophthalmopathy. Study-level findings and limits: Progression to ophthalmopathy was predicted a median of 6.5 months early. Among thyroid clonotypes expanded above 0.001, most also appeared in blood.

There are 16 residues in the CDR3. Per the germline V gene, CDR1 is SGHDT and CDR2 is YYEEEE. Trimming left V 2 bases short and J 1 base short, with 13 bases between. Uncontrolled infections, other autoimmune diseases, pregnancy or lactation led to exclusion of patients. RNA transcripts yielded amplified TCR beta CDR3 regions. With the HTBI primer set, the TCR CDR3 went through a first round of RT-PCR. TCRdb reprocessed the multiplex PCR reads via MiXCR and lists one record per CDR3 protein. The sample has nearly 600,000 distinct CDR3 sequences, roughly 14% seen once. Points on this clonotype: No antigen is known for it.

The chain has TRBV5-6 and TRBJ1-5, with a weak D call TRBD1 (5 bases). The receptor was derived from a woman in her twenties or thirties with Graves' hyperthyroidism that later progressed to Graves' ophthalmopathy. Sequenced: blood. The CDR3 here is CASSFAGDVSNQPQHF. In DNA form, the CDR3 reads TGTGCCAGCAGCTTTGCTGGGGACGTAAGCAATCAGCCCCAGCATTTT.